The 21 T cell receptor beta chains reported below all come from one sample, sequenced in a study of control samples from healthy donors and cancer patients. The assay was immunoSEQ multiplex PCR, and TCRdb's table has in-frame clones only and misses some. The table includes 70,000 to 95,000 clones, under 95% detected once. The sequenced material came from PBMCs. The receptor set was obtained from a woman aged 40 to 50 with lung cancer.

V is TRBV5-1 and J is TRBJ2-1; D gene ambiguous. This CDR3 contains 15 residues. The germline V gene encodes CDR1 SGHRS and CDR2 YFSETQ. Trimming removed 2 bases at V and 0 bases at J, with 9 bases between. The CDR3 reads CASSLDINSYNEQFF. For the CDR3, the DNA is TGCGCCAGCAGCTTAGACATTAACTCCTACAATGAGCAGTTCTTC. The full variable domain, rest sourced from reference TRBV5-1 and TRBJ2-1, is KAGVTQTPRYLIKTRGQQVTLSCSPISGHRSVSWYQQTPGQGLQFLFEYFSETQRNKGNFPGRFSGRQFSNSRSEMNVSTLELGDSALYLCASSLDINSYNEQFFGPGTRLTVL.

This rearrangement joins TRBV9 to TRBJ1-1; maybe TRBD1 (5 bases). The CDR3 contains 13 residues. Trimming removed 5 bases from V and 5 bases from J, with 13 bases in between. Germline loops: CDR1 SGDLS, CDR2 YYNGEE. CDR3 amino acids: CASSGTARTEAFF. The CDR3 DNA sequence: TGTGCCAGCAGTGGGACCGCGAGGACTGAAGCTTTCTTT.

The V call is TRBV3-1 (or the pseudogene TRBV3-2), the J call TRBJ1-2; no firm D call. The CDR3 consists of 14 residues. The V end lost 7 bases, the J end lost 10 bases, and 22 bases lay between the germline ends. CDR1 and CDR2 from the germline V gene are LGHDT and YNNKEL (reference sequence). DNA of the CDR3: TGTGCCAGCACCACCGGTGGAGCTATGGGTGACTACACCTTC. Its translation is CASTTGGAMGDYTF.

The chain employs TRBV18 and TRBJ1-4, with D tentatively TRBD1 (6 bases). CDR1 is KGHSH, CDR2 LQKENI, per germline. CDR3 length equals 14 residues. V was cut by 6 bases and J by 3 bases, with 11 bases left in between. The DNA of the CDR3 is TGTGCCAGCTCCCCTAGGACAGCTAATGAAAAACTGTTTTTT. It is translated as CASSPRTANEKLFF.

The chain combines TRBV27 with TRBJ2-7; TRBD1 agrees at 10 bases. The V and J ends lost 5 bases and 3 bases, in that order; junction bases with no gene match: 7. The CDR3 is made up of 15 amino acids. Germline-derived CDR1 and CDR2 are MNHEY and SMNVEV (reference sequence). CDR3 coding DNA: TGTGCCAGCAGTGTACGACAGGGGGCCGTCTACGAGCAGTACTTC. Translating it yields CASSVRQGAVYEQYF.

The V gene is TRBV4-1, the J gene TRBJ2-2; no firm D call. The CDR3 length is 12 residues. V lost 2 bases and J 2 bases, leaving 0 bases between the germline ends. In germline, CDR1 is MGHRA, CDR2 YSYEKL. The CDR3 is CASSQNTGELFF. CDR3 nucleotide sequence: TGCGCCAGCAGCCAAAACACCGGGGAGCTGTTTTTT.

The rearrangement links TRBV24-1 to TRBJ2-2; D is perhaps TRBD2 (6 bases). Trimming took off 1 base at V and 5 bases at J, with 13 bases between the two ends. Germline assignment: CDR1 KGHDR and CDR2 SFDVKD. This CDR3 region has 16 residues. CDR3 residues: CATSDLTGERTGELFF. The CDR3 DNA reads TGTGCCACCAGTGATTTAACGGGGGAGAGGACCGGGGAGCTGTTTTTT.

The rearrangement links TRBV10-3 to TRBJ1-3, with 9 nucleotides matching TRBD1. J was trimmed by 4 bases and V by 4 bases; bases with no gene match: 2. The CDR3 loop spans 14 amino acids. CDR1 is ENHRY and CDR2 is SYGVKD in the germline V gene. CDR3 sequence (DNA): TGTGCCATCAGTGCCGGGACAGGGGGAAACACCATATATTTT. It codes for CAISAGTGGNTIYF.

The V and J genes are TRBV6-5 and TRBJ1-2; 8 positions agree with TRBD1. This CDR3 has 12 residues. Trimming took 6 bases from V and 8 from J; bases not matched to a gene: 5. The germline CDR1 and CDR2 sequences are MNHEY and SVGAGI. The CDR3 region has the DNA TGTGCCAGCAGGAGGACAGGGTACGGCTACACCTTC. Its protein is CASRRTGYGYTF.

This chain links TRBV27 with TRBJ2-1, with 10 bases aligning to TRBD2. Germline V gene sequence: CDR1 MNHEY, CDR2 SMNVEV (reference sequence). V trimming: 4 bases; J trimming: 3 bases; junction bases outside the gene matches: 12. The CDR3 has 18 residues. The DNA of the CDR3 is TGTGCCAGCAGTTCCTCAAGTTATAGCGGGGGGTACTACAATGAGCAGTTCTTC. It specifies CASSSSSYSGGYYNEQFF.

The chain employs TRBV2 and TRBJ2-3; D is unresolved. The germline V gene encodes CDR1 SNHLY and CDR2 FYNNEI. Trimming removed 2 bases from V and 2 bases from J, with 5 bases in between. The CDR3 covers 13 residues. CDR3: CASSERTTDTQYF. In DNA, the CDR3 is TGTGCCAGCAGTGAACGGACCACAGATACGCAGTATTTT.

The J gene is TRBJ2-7, the V gene TRBV11-3, with 12 bases fitting TRBD1. The V and J ends lost 5 bases and 3 bases, in that order; junction bases with no gene match: 2. This CDR3 region has 14 residues. Germline V lookup: CDR1 SGHNT, CDR2 YENEEA. The DNA for the CDR3 is TGTGCCAGCAGCGGGGACAGGGGGCTCTACGAGCAGTACTTC. This translates into CASSGDRGLYEQYF.

The chain links TRBV19 to TRBJ1-5; TRBD1 is a possible D gene (6 bases). The CDR3 covers 15 residues. The ends were cut back, 10 bases at V and 5 bases at J, with 21 bases in the middle. Germline V CDR1 and CDR2: LNHDA, SQIVND (reference sequence). Here the CDR3 reads CATNLDSRDYQPQHF. The CDR3 DNA sequence: TGTGCCACCAATCTGGACAGCAGAGACTATCAGCCCCAGCATTTT.

The DNA for the CDR3 is TGTGCCAGCAGCCAAGAACCGGACAGTCCTTTCTATAATTCACCCCTCCACTTT. This gives the protein CASSQEPDSPFYNSPLHF. The V call is TRBV4-2, the J call TRBJ1-6, with a weak D call TRBD1 (6 bases). The germline CDR1 and CDR2 sequences are LGHNA and YNFKEQ. CDR3 length equals 18 residues. With 0 bases removed from V and 3 bases from J, the gap between germline ends came to 15 bases.

The rearrangement joins TRBV9 to TRBJ1-2, with D perhaps matching TRBD1 (5 bases). This CDR3 comprises 14 residues. The germline CDR1 and CDR2 sequences are SGDLS and YYNGEE. With 3 bases removed from V and 1 base from J, the gap between germline ends came to 10 bases. As DNA, the CDR3 is TGTGCCAGCAGCGCGCCGGGACGTAACTATGGCTACACCTTC. It is translated as CASSAPGRNYGYTF.

The chain has TRBV25-1 and TRBJ1-1; possible D gene TRBD1, 5 bases. Germline-derived CDR1 and CDR2 are MGHDK and SYGVNS. V lost 6 bases and J 12 bases, leaving 14 bases between the germline ends. The CDR3 is 11 residues long. In nucleotides, the CDR3 is TGTGCCAGCAGGTGGGGCAGGGCGACTTTCTTT. Encoded protein: CASRWGRATFF.

The chain employs TRBV29-1 and TRBJ1-2; possibly TRBD1 for D (6 bases). The CDR3 covers 12 residues. Per the germline V gene, CDR1 is SQVTM and CDR2 is ANQGSEA. V was clipped by 5 bases and J by 6 bases, with 13 bases between them. The CDR3 region is CSVTGGRDGYTF. Written as DNA, the CDR3 is TGCAGCGTTACGGGGGGCAGGGATGGCTACACCTTC.

The J gene is TRBJ2-3, the V gene TRBV28, with TRBD1 matching over 8 bases. Germline-derived CDR1 and CDR2 are MDHEN and SYDVKM. The CDR3 loop spans 14 amino acids. The V and J ends lost 3 bases and 4 bases, in that order; junction bases with no gene match: 3. The CDR3 spells CASSFSGGADTQYF. The CDR3 coding sequence is TGTGCCAGCAGTTTTTCAGGGGGCGCAGATACGCAGTATTTT.

This clone was found once. V gene TRBV6-6 combines with J gene TRBJ1-1; D gene uncertain. V lost 0 bases and J lost 1, with 9 bases in between. Germline CDR1 reads MNHNY; CDR2 reads SVGAGI (reference sequence). The CDR3 spans 15 residues. CDR3 nucleotide sequence: TGTGCCAGCAGTTACTCGTACCGGTCGAACACTGAAGCTTTCTTT. This encodes CASSYSYRSNTEAFF.

The J gene is TRBJ2-1, the V gene TRBV3-1 (or the pseudogene TRBV3-2), with 7 nucleotides matching TRBD2. The germline V gene encodes CDR1 LGHDT and CDR2 YNNKEL (reference sequence). This CDR3 comprises 13 residues. V lost 2 bases, J lost 10 bases, and 5 bases stayed unmatched. The CDR3 sequence is CASSQWGGDEQFF. The DNA for the CDR3 is TGTGCCAGCAGCCAATGGGGGGGGGACGAGCAGTTCTTC.

The chain combines TRBV13 with TRBJ2-3; tentatively, D is TRBD2 (6 bases). Germline lookup yields CDR1 PRHDT and CDR2 FYEKMQ (reference sequence). The CDR3 covers 14 residues. The V end was cut by 4 bases, the J end by 0 bases, with 8 bases between. CDR3 in DNA: TGTGCCAGCAGCTGGGGACTGAGCACAGATACGCAGTATTTT. Translation: CASSWGLSTDTQYF.